The 22 T cell receptor beta chains presented below share a single source sample, sequenced in a study of T cell responses to AZD1222 COVID-19 vaccine. Sequencing used immunoSEQ multiplex PCR; TCRdb keeps in-frame clones, though not all of them. The table has about 150,000 clones, over 80% seen once; the top ten hold approximately 9%. The sequencing used peripheral blood, collected 28 days after the second AZD1222 dose. The receptors were sampled from an adult who received the AZD1222 COVID-19 vaccine.

This chain connects TRBV7-9 to TRBJ1-1; D uncertain. Trimming removed 6 bases from V and 7 bases from J, with 15 bases in between. This CDR3 comprises 13 residues. CDR1 and CDR2 (germline): SEHNR, FQNEAQ (reference sequence). CDR3 nucleotide sequence: TGTGCCAGCAGGGTGGAGTATGTGCTTGAAGCTTTCTTT. This encodes CASRVEYVLEAFF.

The V call is TRBV18, the J call TRBJ2-2; D possibly matches TRBD1 or TRBD2 (5 bases each). Trimming removed 4 bases from V and 2 bases from J, with 11 bases in between. The CDR3 length is 15 residues. Germline CDR1 is KGHSH and CDR2 is LQKENI. The CDR3 here is CASSRGIANTGELFF. CDR3 sequence (DNA): TGTGCCAGCTCACGGGGGATTGCAAACACCGGGGAGCTGTTTTTT. Variable domain in full (rest from reference TRBV18 and TRBJ2-2): NAGVMQNPRHLVRRRGQEARLRCSPMKGHSHVYWYRQLPEEGLKFMVYLQKENIIDESGMPKERFSAEFPKEGPSILRIQQVVRGDSAAYFCASSRGIANTGELFFGEGSRLTVL.

This CDR3 reads CASSLVRAESNQPQHF. As DNA, the CDR3 is TGTGCCAGCAGCTTAGTTAGGGCTGAGAGCAATCAGCCCCAGCATTTT. The chain combines TRBV7-2 with TRBJ1-5, with unresolved D. This CDR3 is built from 16 residues. The germline V gene encodes CDR1 SGHTA and CDR2 FQGNSA. V was shortened by 1 base and J by 1 base, with 11 bases between the two germline ends. The entire variable domain, with the rest obtained from reference TRBV7-2 and TRBJ1-5, is as follows: GAGVSQSPSNKVTEKGKDVELRCDPISGHTALYWYRQSLGQGLEFLIYFQGNSAPDKSGLPSDRFSAERTGGSVSTLTIQRTQQEDSAVYLCASSLVRAESNQPQHFGDGTRLSIL.

The rearrangement joins TRBV29-1 to TRBJ1-1, with 9 bases fitting TRBD1. This CDR3 has 13 amino acids. The V gene's germline CDR1 is SQVTM and CDR2 ANQGSEA. V lost 7 bases, J lost 3 bases, and 6 bases stayed unmatched. The CDR3 coding sequence is TGCAGCGCGACGGACAGGGGACACACTGAAGCTTTCTTT. Amino acids: CSATDRGHTEAFF.

The rearrangement joins TRBV6-2 or TRBV6-3 to TRBJ2-2; 8 positions match TRBD2. CDR1 is MNHEY and CDR2 is SVGEGT in the germline V gene. V lost 2 bases to trimming and J lost 0 bases; unmatched junction nucleotides: 5. CDR3 size: 17 residues. CDR3 protein: CASSYGGGRPNTGELFF. The DNA of the CDR3 is TGTGCCAGCAGTTACGGGGGCGGGAGGCCGAACACCGGGGAGCTGTTTTTT.

This chain connects TRBV3-1 (or the pseudogene TRBV3-2) to TRBJ2-2, with 13 positions matching TRBD2. The CDR3 runs 16 residues. The V and J ends lost 4 bases and 6 bases, in that order; junction bases with no gene match: 5. Germline CDR1 and CDR2: LGHDT and YNNKEL (reference sequence). The CDR3 sequence: CASSRTSGRASGELFF. CDR3 nucleotides: TGTGCCAGCAGCCGAACTAGCGGGAGGGCCTCCGGGGAGCTGTTTTTT.

V usage is TRBV18 and J usage is TRBJ1-3; perhaps TRBD1 as D (6 bases). The CDR3 totals 16 residues. Trimming took 4 bases from V and 0 from J, leaving 13 bases between them. The germline CDR1 and CDR2 sequences are KGHSH and LQKENI. Written as DNA, the CDR3 is TGTGCCAGCTCACTGATACAGGGTTCCTCTGGAAACACCATATATTTT. Translated: CASSLIQGSSGNTIYF.

The rearrangement joins TRBV19 to TRBJ2-1; no firm D call. Per the germline V gene, CDR1 is LNHDA and CDR2 is SQIVND (reference sequence). V lost 4 bases and J lost 7, with 8 bases in between. This CDR3 is 12 amino acids long. The CDR3: CASSTDVNEQFF. DNA for the CDR3: TGTGCCAGTAGTACGGACGTTAATGAGCAGTTCTTC. The full variable domain, with the rest looked up from reference TRBV19 and TRBJ2-1, is DGGITQSPKYLFRKEGQNVTLSCEQNLNHDAMYWYRQDPGQGLRLIYYSQIVNDFQKGDIAEGYSVSREKKESFPLTVTSAQKNPTAFYLCASSTDVNEQFFGPGTRLTVL.

The chain recombines TRBV29-1 with TRBJ2-1, with a possible D match to TRBD2 (6 bases). The germline V gene has CDR1 SQVTM and CDR2 ANQGSEA. The V gene lost 3 bases and the J gene lost 1 base, with 10 bases spanning the gap. The CDR3 has 14 residues. DNA of the CDR3: TGCAGCGTTGAGAGGGCGGGATCCTACAATGAGCAGTTCTTC. Its translation: CSVERAGSYNEQFF.

V and J are TRBV28 and TRBJ2-7, with TRBD2 identical over 9 bases. The CDR3 extends over 15 amino acids. The V gene's germline CDR1 is MDHEN and CDR2 SYDVKM. The J segment lost 3 bases and the V segment lost 2 bases, leaving 5 bases of the junction unmatched. CDR3 sequence reads: CASSLSGRLIYEQYF. In DNA form, the CDR3 reads TGTGCCAGCAGTTTAAGCGGGAGGCTAATCTACGAGCAGTACTTC.

V usage is TRBV30 and J usage is TRBJ1-4; tentative D call: TRBD1 (5 bases). Trimming took off 3 bases at V and 7 bases at J, with 15 bases between the two ends. The CDR3 loop spans 14 amino acids. Germline V gene data show CDR1 as GTSNPN and CDR2 as SVGIG (reference sequence). CDR3 sequence reads: CAWRKQVWPEKLFF. CDR3 in DNA: TGTGCCTGGAGGAAACAGGTGTGGCCTGAAAAACTGTTTTTT. Full variable domain (rest looked up from reference TRBV30 and TRBJ1-4): SQTIHQWPATLVQPVGSPLSLECTVEGTSNPNLYWYRQAAGRGLQLLFYSVGIGQISSEVPQNLSASRPQDRQFILSSKKLLLSDSGFYLCAWRKQVWPEKLFFGSGTQLSVL.

The V and J genes are TRBV30 and TRBJ1-5; D is perhaps TRBD1 (6 bases). Trimming removed 0 bases at V and 6 bases at J, with 12 bases between. The germline CDR1 and CDR2 sequences are GTSNPN and SVGIG (reference sequence). The length of the CDR3 is 14 residues. The CDR3 region has the DNA TGTGCCTGGAGTGTAGAGGGGGGTACTCAGCCCCAGCATTTT. It encodes CAWSVEGGTQPQHF.

This clone came up once. The chain couples TRBV3-1 (or the pseudogene TRBV3-2) to TRBJ2-1; D perhaps matches TRBD1 (5 bases). CDR3 size: 11 residues. Trimming shortened V by 6 bases and J by 6 bases, and 6 bases separated the two germline ends. From germline, CDR1 is LGHDT and CDR2 YNNKEL (reference sequence). CDR3 coding DNA: TGTGCCAGCAGTAGGGGCAATGAGCAGTTCTTC. It encodes CASSRGNEQFF.

V is TRBV7-9 and J is TRBJ1-2; TRBD1 is a possible D gene (5 bases). The ends were cut back, 5 bases at V and 3 bases at J, with 7 bases in the middle. Germline CDR1 SEHNR, CDR2 FQNEAQ (reference sequence). There are 12 residues in the CDR3. The CDR3, as DNA: TGTGCCAGCAGCCAGACAGACTATGGCTACACCTTC. This gives the protein CASSQTDYGYTF.

The V gene is TRBV27, the J gene TRBJ2-1; D uncertain. Between the trimmed V and J ends, which lost 2 bases and 0 bases, there was a span of 5 bases. CDR1 is MNHEY, CDR2 SMNVEV, per germline (reference sequence). The CDR3 runs to 14 residues. This CDR3 reads CASSLVSSYNEQFF. CDR3 in DNA: TGTGCCAGCAGTTTAGTAAGCTCCTACAATGAGCAGTTCTTC.

V is TRBV18 and J is TRBJ2-2, with 9 bases identical to TRBD1. V shed 3 bases, J shed 6 bases, and the junction held 5 bases outside the gene matches. The germline V gene has CDR1 KGHSH and CDR2 LQKENI. There are 15 residues in the CDR3. CDR3 coding DNA: TGTGCCAGCTCACCGGACAGGGGCCGATCCGGGGAGCTGTTTTTT. It specifies CASSPDRGRSGELFF.

The rearrangement links TRBV7-9 to TRBJ2-7; no firm D call. The CDR3 has 14 amino acids. Trimming pared 4 bases from V and 2 bases from J, leaving 12 bases between. Looked up from germline, CDR1 is SEHNR and CDR2 is FQNEAQ (reference sequence). The CDR3 protein is CASSSATGPYEQYF. The CDR3 DNA follows: TGTGCCAGCAGCTCCGCCACCGGCCCCTACGAGCAGTACTTC.

The V call is TRBV19, the J call TRBJ1-5; the D gene is possibly TRBD1 (6 bases). The length of the CDR3 is 13 residues. Trimming shortened V by 6 bases and J by 4 bases, and 10 bases separated the two germline ends. The germline CDR1 and CDR2 sequences are LNHDA and SQIVND (reference sequence). In DNA, the CDR3 is TGTGCCAGTAGGGGACAAGAAAATCAGCCCCAGCATTTT. It is translated as CASRGQENQPQHF.

The chain employs TRBV19 and TRBJ2-2, with 8 bases aligning to TRBD2. CDR1 is LNHDA and CDR2 is SQIVND in the germline V gene (reference sequence). This CDR3 is built from 15 residues. Germline trimming cut 1 base from V and 5 bases from J; bases unmatched to any gene: 3. The CDR3 sequence is CASSIAGGPTGELFF. The CDR3 nucleotides are TGTGCCAGTAGTATAGCGGGAGGGCCAACCGGGGAGCTGTTTTTT.

The V and J genes are TRBV10-3 and TRBJ1-3; D remains unclear. Trimming left V 4 bases short and J 2 bases short, with 9 bases between. The CDR3 consists of 14 residues. Germline assignment: CDR1 ENHRY and CDR2 SYGVKD. CDR3 loop: CAISGAGTGNTIYF. The CDR3 DNA is TGTGCCATCAGTGGGGCGGGGACTGGAAACACCATATATTTT.

The chain carries TRBV14 and TRBJ2-1, with 8 bases fitting TRBD2. Per germline, CDR1 SGHDN and CDR2 FVKESK. The CDR3 totals 14 residues. V lost 1 base to trimming and J lost 12 bases; unmatched junction nucleotides: 8. In DNA form, the CDR3 reads TGTGCCAGCAGCCAAGCAGTCGGGAGGGCCCCGCAGTTCTTC. Its protein product is CASSQAVGRAPQFF.

The rearrangement uses TRBV30 and TRBJ2-5, with D perhaps assigned TRBD1 or TRBD2 (5 bases each). CDR1 is GTSNPN, CDR2 SVGIG, per germline (reference sequence). V lost 1 base to trimming and J lost 1 base, with 13 bases between them. The CDR3 extends over 15 amino acids. For the CDR3, the DNA is TGTGCCTGGAGTGCGACGGGGACGGTCCAAGAGACCCAGTACTTC. Translation gives CAWSATGTVQETQYF.